The sequence of this T cell receptor (beta chain) was determined in a study of blood T cell repertoires in COVID-19 (dated by TCRdb to between 2020 and 2021). In the study overall: The collaborator samples originated in the United States, Italy and Spain and spanned the acute and convalescent phases of COVID-19. The material from the prospective study consisted of cDNA or gDNA derived from T cells, B-cell-depleted T cells, or PBMCs. Samples were obtained from the ongoing ImmuneRACE study (first 160 participants) and from 1,254 subjects provided by 6 global collaborators. Deeply sampled blood TCRbeta repertoires from subjects exposed to, actively infected with, or recovered from COVID-19 were included in the dataset. A de-identified subject ID, COVID-19 status, age in years and sex were almost always included in the sample metadata. HLA class I and class II types, where available, came from metadata supplied by the sample provider rather than from assay-based typing. The repertoires were released in a freely available public database meant as a resource for research on the immune response to SARS-CoV-2.

Broader findings and caveats from the paper: The quantity of clinical and demographic metadata differed by source and by participant and was supplied without curation.

Turning to this clone: No cognate antigen has been identified for it. Base quality data are lacking; no much larger clone is found one base away.

TCRbeta CDR3 regions were amplified from genomic DNA by means of the immunoSEQ Assay, a bias-controlled multiplex PCR. Under the source paper's analysis protocol: Within the assay, amplification of reference gene primers was used to estimate how many nucleated cells each sample contained. To quantify the absolute abundance of each unique TCRbeta CDR3 rearrangement, sequence reads were collapsed and filtered. For each sample, productive Simpson clonality was calculated by taking the square root of Simpson's diversity index across productive rearrangements. As stored in TCRdb, this immuneACCESS dataset retains in-frame rearrangements with V and J assigned. A fraction of the clones does not appear; measured against another copy, unresolved V genes explain less than half of the discrepancy, and the remainder lacks a known reason. The V and J calls and the clone size are those of that table, but D and trimming were determined from the DNA. This sample comprises about 170,000 clones, over 80% of them detected only once. The ten largest clones represent around 10% of the sample.

Including the terminal cysteine and phenylalanine, the CDR3 comprises 13 residues. Here the CDR3 DNA is all that survives: 39 bases in frame from base 1. Taken from the germline V gene (reference sequence), the CDR1 and CDR2 loops are LNHDA and SQIVND. V sheds 0 bases and J sheds 5 bases, leaving 7 bases between their ends. The collaborating institutions used their own protocols to collect whole blood in K2EDTA tubes. Collaborator samples were shipped for TCRbeta analysis as frozen whole blood, isolated PBMCs, or DNA extracted from either sample type. This chain is built from TRBV19 and TRBJ1-2; no D gene is confidently identified. The sequence was collected from a woman at least 80 years old with active or convalescent COVID-19. Sequenced input: peripheral blood. The CDR3 here reads CASSIDSGYGYTF. The nucleotides are TGTGCCAGTAGTATAGACTCGGGGTATGGCTACACCTTC.